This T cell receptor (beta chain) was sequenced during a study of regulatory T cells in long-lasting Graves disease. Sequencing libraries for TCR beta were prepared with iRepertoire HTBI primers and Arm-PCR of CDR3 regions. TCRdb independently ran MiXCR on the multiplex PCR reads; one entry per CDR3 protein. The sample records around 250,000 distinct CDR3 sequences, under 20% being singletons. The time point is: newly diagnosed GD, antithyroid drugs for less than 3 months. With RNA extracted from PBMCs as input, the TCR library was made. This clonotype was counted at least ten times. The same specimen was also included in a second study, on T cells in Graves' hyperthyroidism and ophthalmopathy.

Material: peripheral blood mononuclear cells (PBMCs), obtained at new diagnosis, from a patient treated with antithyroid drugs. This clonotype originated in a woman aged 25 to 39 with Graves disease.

The CDR3 spells CASSIPTGYLGNEQFF. CDR3 in DNA: TGTGCCAGTAGTATCCCGACAGGGTATCTCGGGAATGAGCAGTTCTTC. The genes are TRBV19 and TRBJ2-1, with TRBD1 identical over 7 bases. CDR1 and CDR2 (germline): LNHDA, SQIVND (reference sequence). V lost 3 bases to trimming and J lost 7 bases; unmatched junction nucleotides: 12. The CDR3 contains 16 residues.